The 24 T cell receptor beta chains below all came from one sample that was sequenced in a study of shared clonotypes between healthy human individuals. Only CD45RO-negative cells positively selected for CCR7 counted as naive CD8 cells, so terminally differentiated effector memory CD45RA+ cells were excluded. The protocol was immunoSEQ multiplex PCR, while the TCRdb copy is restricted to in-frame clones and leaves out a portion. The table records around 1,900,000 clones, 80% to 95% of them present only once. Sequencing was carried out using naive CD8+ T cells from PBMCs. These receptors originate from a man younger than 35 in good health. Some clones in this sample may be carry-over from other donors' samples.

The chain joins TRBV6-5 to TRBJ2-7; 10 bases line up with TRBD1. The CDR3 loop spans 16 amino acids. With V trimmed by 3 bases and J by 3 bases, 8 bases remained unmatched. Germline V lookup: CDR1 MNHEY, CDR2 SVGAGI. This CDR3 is CASSYSATGGLYEQYF. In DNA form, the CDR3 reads TGTGCCAGCAGTTATTCGGCGACAGGGGGCCTCTACGAGCAGTACTTC.

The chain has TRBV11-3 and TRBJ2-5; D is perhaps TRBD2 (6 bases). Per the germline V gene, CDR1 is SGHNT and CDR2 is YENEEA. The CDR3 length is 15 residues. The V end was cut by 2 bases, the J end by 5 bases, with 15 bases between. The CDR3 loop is CASSLKTDAGETQYF. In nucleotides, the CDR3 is TGTGCCAGCAGCTTAAAGACCGACGCGGGGGAGACCCAGTACTTC.

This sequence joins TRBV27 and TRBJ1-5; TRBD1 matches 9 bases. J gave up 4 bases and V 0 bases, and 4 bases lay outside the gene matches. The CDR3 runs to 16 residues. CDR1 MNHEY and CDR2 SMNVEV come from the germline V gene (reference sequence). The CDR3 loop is CASSLSAGTGNQPQHF. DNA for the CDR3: TGTGCCAGCAGTTTATCTGCCGGGACAGGGAATCAGCCCCAGCATTTT.

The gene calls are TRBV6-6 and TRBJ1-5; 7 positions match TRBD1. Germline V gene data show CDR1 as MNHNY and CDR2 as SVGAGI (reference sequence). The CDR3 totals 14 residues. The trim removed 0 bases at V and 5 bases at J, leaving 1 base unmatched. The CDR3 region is CASSYSGQYQPQHF. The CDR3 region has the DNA TGTGCCAGCAGTTACTCGGGACAGTATCAGCCCCAGCATTTT.

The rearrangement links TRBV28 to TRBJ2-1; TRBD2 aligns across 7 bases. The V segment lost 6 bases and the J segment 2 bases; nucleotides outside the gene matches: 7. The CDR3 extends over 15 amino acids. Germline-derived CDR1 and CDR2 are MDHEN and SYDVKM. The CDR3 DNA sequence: TGTGCCAGCAGACCGACTAGCCAGCCCTACAATGAGCAGTTCTTC. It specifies CASRPTSQPYNEQFF.

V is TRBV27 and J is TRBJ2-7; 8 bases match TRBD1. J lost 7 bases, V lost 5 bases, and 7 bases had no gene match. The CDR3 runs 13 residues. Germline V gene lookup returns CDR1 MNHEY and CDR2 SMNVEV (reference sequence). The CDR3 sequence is CASSQGATNEQYF. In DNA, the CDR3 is TGTGCCAGCAGTCAGGGGGCCACTAATGAGCAGTACTTC.

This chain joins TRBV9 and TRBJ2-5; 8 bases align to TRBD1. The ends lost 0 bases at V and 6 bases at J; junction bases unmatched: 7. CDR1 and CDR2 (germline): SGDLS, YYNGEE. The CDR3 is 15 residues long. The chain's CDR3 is CASSVEPGGWKTQYF. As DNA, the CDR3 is TGTGCCAGCAGCGTAGAGCCAGGGGGCTGGAAGACCCAGTACTTC. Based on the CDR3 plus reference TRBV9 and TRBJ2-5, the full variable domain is DSGVTQTPKHLITATGQRVTLRCSPRSGDLSVYWYQQSLDQGLQFLIQYYNGEERAKGNILERFSAQQFPDLHSELNLSSLELGDSALYFCASSVEPGGWKTQYFGPGTRLLVL.

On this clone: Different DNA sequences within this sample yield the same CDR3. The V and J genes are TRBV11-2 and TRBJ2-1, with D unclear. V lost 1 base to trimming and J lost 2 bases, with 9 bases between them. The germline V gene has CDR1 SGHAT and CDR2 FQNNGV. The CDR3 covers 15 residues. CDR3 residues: CASSLGLAAYNEQFF. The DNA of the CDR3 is TGTGCCAGCAGCTTAGGGTTAGCAGCCTACAATGAGCAGTTCTTC.

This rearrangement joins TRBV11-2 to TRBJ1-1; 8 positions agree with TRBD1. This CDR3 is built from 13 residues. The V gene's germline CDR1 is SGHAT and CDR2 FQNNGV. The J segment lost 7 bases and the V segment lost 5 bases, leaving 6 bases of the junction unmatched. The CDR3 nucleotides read TGTGCCAGCAGCCTGGACAGGGAAAATGAAGCTTTCTTT. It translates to CASSLDRENEAFF.

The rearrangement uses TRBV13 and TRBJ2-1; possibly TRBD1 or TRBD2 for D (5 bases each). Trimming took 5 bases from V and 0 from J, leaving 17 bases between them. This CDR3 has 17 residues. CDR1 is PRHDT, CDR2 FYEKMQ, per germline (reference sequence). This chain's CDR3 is CASSMGPSPSSYNEQFF. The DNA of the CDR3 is TGTGCCAGCAGCATGGGACCTTCCCCTTCCTCCTACAATGAGCAGTTCTTC.

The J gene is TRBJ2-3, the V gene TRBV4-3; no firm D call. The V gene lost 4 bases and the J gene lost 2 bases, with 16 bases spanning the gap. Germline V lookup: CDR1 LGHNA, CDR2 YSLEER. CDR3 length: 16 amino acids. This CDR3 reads CASSPLPAAFTDTQYF. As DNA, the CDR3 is TGCGCCAGCAGCCCCCTACCAGCAGCCTTCACAGATACGCAGTATTTT.

CDR3 nucleotide sequence: TGTGCCAGCAGTTTGTTGGCGGAAGTCTACGAGCAGTACTTC. It encodes CASSLLAEVYEQYF. This chain links TRBV28 with TRBJ2-7; D is uncertain. The germline V gene encodes CDR1 MDHEN and CDR2 SYDVKM. The length of the CDR3 is 14 residues. Deletions cut 3 bases from V and 3 bases from J, with 12 bases between.

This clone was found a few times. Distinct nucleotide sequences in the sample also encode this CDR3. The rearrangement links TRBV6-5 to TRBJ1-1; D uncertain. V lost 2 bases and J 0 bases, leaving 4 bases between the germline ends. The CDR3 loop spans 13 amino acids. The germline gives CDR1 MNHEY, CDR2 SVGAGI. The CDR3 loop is CASSYKLNTEAFF. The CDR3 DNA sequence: TGTGCCAGCAGTTACAAGCTGAACACTGAAGCTTTCTTT.

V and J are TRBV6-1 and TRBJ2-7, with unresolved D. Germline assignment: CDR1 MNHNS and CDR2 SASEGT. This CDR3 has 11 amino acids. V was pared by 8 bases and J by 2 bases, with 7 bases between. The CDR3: CASFYTYEQYF. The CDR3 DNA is TGTGCCAGCTTTTACACCTACGAGCAGTACTTC.

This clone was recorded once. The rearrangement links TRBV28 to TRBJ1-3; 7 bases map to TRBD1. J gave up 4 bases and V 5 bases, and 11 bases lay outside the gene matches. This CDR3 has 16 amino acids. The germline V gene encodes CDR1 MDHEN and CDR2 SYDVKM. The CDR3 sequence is CASSPQTGLIGNTIYF. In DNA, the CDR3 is TGTGCCAGCAGTCCCCAGACAGGGTTAATAGGAAACACCATATATTTT.

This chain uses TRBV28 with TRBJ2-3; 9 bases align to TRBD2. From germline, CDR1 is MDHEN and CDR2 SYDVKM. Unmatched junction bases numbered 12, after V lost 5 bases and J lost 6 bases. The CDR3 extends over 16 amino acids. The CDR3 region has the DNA TGTGCCAGCAGTCCCCGGGGACTAGCCGGATACGATACGCAGTATTTT. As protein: CASSPRGLAGYDTQYF.

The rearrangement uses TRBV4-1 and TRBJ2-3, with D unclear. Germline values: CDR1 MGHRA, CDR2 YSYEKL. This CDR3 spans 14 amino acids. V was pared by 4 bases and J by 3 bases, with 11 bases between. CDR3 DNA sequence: TGCGCCAGCAGCCCGGTAGTGGGGACAGATACGCAGTATTTT. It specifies CASSPVVGTDTQYF.

Here the CDR3 DNA reads TGTGCCAGCAGCGATGGAATGGGGACAGTAGCCAAAAACATTCAGTACTTC. It encodes CASSDGMGTVAKNIQYF. J is TRBJ2-4 and V is TRBV5-6; TRBD1 matches 7 bases. Germline CDR1 and CDR2: SGHDT and YYEEEE. The CDR3 has 17 amino acids. The ends lost 4 bases at V and 0 bases at J; junction bases unmatched: 10.

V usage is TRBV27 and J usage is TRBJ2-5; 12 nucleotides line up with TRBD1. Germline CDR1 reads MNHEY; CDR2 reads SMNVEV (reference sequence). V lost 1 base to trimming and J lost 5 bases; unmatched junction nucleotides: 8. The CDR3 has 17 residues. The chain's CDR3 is CASSLWGTGGGGETQYF. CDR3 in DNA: TGTGCCAGCAGTTTATGGGGGACAGGGGGCGGAGGGGAGACCCAGTACTTC.

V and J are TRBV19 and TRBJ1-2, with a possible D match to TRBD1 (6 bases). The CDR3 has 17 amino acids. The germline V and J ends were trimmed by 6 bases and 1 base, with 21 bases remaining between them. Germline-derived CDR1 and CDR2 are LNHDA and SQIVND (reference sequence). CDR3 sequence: CASRTSRGFDHNYGYTF. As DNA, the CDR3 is TGTGCCAGTAGGACGAGCAGGGGCTTCGACCATAACTATGGCTACACCTTC.

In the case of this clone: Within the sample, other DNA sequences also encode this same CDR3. CDR3 DNA: TGTGCCAGCAGTTTGGTTGGGACAGGGTCTTACGAGCAGTACTTC. This translates into CASSLVGTGSYEQYF. The chain carries TRBV27 and TRBJ2-7; 9 positions match TRBD1. This CDR3 has 15 residues. The V gene end was trimmed by 3 bases and the J gene end by 4 bases; junction bases not matched to a gene: 7. The germline CDR1 and CDR2 sequences are MNHEY and SMNVEV (reference sequence).

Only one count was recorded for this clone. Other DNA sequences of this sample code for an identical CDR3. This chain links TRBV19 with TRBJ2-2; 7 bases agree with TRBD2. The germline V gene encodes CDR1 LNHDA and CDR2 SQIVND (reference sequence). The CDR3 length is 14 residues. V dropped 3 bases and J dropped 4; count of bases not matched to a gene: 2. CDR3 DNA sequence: TGTGCCAGTAGTATGGGGGAGGGCACCGGGGAGCTGTTTTTT. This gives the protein CASSMGEGTGELFF.

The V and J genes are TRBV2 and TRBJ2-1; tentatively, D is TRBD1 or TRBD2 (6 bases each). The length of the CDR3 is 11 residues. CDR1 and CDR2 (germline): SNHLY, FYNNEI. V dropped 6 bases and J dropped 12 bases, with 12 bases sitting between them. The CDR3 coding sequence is TGTGCCAGCAGGGAGGGGGTTTGGCAGTTCTTC. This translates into CASREGVWQFF.

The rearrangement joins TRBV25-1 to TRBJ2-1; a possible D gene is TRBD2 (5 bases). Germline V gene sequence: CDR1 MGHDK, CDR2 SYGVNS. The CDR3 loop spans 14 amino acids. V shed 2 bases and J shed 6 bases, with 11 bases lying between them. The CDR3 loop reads CASSEGIASNEQFF. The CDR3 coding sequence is TGTGCCAGCAGTGAAGGAATAGCGAGCAATGAGCAGTTCTTC.